The source of this TCR beta chain is a study of T-cell reconstitution after alpha-beta-depleted transplantation in children. Unique molecular identifiers were incorporated when the TCRbeta library was constructed. MiXCR, applied by TCRdb to the PCR reads, yields one record per CDR3 protein. The data show a few hundred thousand distinct CDR3 sequences, around 15% seen once. Concerning this clonotype itself: Its antigen remains unidentified.

Germline values: CDR1 DFQATT, CDR2 SNEGSKA (reference sequence). The CDR3 totals 15 residues. Deletions cut 3 bases from V and 1 base from J, with 13 bases between. Whole-study findings and limits: Day-60 TCRbeta diversity that was high in some patients was derived from surviving recipient T cells and thymic progenitors. A year had passed since transplant, and T-cell counts and diversity by then came mostly from newly produced T cells. Expanded clones from the graft, numbering several hundred, reportedly supplied alpha-beta T cells about two months after transplant.

The source was PBMCs, mostly from graft donor cells, collected 360 days after TCRalphabeta/CD19-depleted stem cell transplant. The chain joins TRBV20-1 to TRBJ2-1, with D unresolved. The TCR originated in a boy less than two years old who had a stem cell transplant for Wiskott-Aldrich syndrome, so the T cells may come from the graft donor. CDR3 in DNA: TGCAGTGCTAGTCTAGGGCCACAATCCTACAATGAGCAGTTCTTC. This sequence encodes CSASLGPQSYNEQFF.